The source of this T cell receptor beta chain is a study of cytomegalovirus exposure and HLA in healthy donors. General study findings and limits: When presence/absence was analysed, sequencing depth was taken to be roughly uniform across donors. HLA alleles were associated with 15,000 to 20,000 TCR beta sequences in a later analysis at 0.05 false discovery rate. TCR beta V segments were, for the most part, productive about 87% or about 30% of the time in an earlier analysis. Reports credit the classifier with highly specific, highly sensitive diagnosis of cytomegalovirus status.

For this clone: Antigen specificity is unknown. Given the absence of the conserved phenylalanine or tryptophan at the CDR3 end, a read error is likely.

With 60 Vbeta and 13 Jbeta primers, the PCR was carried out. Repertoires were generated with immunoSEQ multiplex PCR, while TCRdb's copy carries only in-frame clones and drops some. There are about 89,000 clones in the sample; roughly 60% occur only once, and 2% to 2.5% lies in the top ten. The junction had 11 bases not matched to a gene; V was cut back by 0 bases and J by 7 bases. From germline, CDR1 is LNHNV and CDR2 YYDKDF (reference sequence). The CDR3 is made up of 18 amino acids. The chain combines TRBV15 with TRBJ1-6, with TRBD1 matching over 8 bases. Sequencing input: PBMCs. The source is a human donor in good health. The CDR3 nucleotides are TGTGCCACCAGCAGAGATTGGCACAGGGGGATCGGGAATTCACCCCTCCACCTT. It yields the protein CATSRDWHRGIGNSPLHL.